A selection of T cell receptor beta chains follows, all from one sample in a study of T-cell reconstitution after alpha-beta-depleted transplantation in children. TCRdb re-called the PCR reads with MiXCR, one entry per CDR3 protein. The sample includes about 250,000 distinct CDR3 sequences, 20% to 30% of them seen just once. Sequences were derived from PBMCs, mostly from graft donor cells, sampled 360 days after TCRalphabeta/CD19-depleted stem cell transplant. Every receptor here comes from a female patient younger than 10 who had a stem cell transplant for congenital amegakaryocytic thrombocytopenia, so the T cells may come from the graft donor. The CDR3 runs from the conserved cysteine through the conserved F or W. D genes are given only for firm matches. Expanded clones are given a class, and other clones once, few, many or no size at all.

j_gene,d_gene,v_gene,abundance,CDR3nt,CDR3aa
TRBJ1-1,.,TRBV21-1,few,TGTGCCAGCAGCAAAAGCCCGGGTTCGGAAGTTTTCTTT,CASSKSPGSEVFF
TRBJ2-1,TRBD2,TRBV29-1,many,TGCAGCGTTGGACCCCGGACTAGTCGATTGGATGAGCAGTTCTTC,CSVGPRTSRLDEQFF
TRBJ2-7,TRBD2,TRBV30,.,TGTGCCTGGAGCTTTGCCCGGACTAGCGGGACCGTCTACGAGCAGTACTTC,CAWSFARTSGTVYEQYF
TRBJ1-1,.,TRBV20-1,few,TGCAGTGCTAGAGACCCGAGGGGGGCTGAAGCTTTCTTT,CSARDPRGAEAFF
TRBJ1-1,.,TRBV27,.,TGTGCCAGCAGTTTATCGTGGAGTGACACTGAAGCTTTCTTT,CASSLSWSDTEAFF
TRBJ2-2,TRBD1,TRBV24-1,.,TGTGCCACCAGTGATTTAGGACAGGGGTACACCGGGGAGCTGTTTTTT,CATSDLGQGYTGELFF
TRBJ2-1,TRBD2,TRBV10-3,.,TGTGCCATCGCGACAGTCCCACGGGGGGGTGAGCAGTTCTTC,CAIATVPRGGEQFF
TRBJ2-7,TRBD2,TRBV12-3/TRBV12-4,once,TGTGCCAGCAGTTTAGGGGGGGGGAGGCAGTACTTC,CASSLGGGRQYF
TRBJ2-7,TRBD2,TRBV27,.,TGTGCCAGCACCGGACTAGCGGGATTCGGGCAGTACTTC,CASTGLAGFGQYF
TRBJ2-7,.,TRBV14,.,TGTGCCAGCAGCCAAGATGCGAAACGGCACACGGGGCAGTACTTC,CASSQDAKRHTGQYF
TRBJ2-7,TRBD2,TRBV20-1,.,TGCTGTGCTAGAGATGAGGCTAGCGGGAATCCCTACGAGCAGTACTTC,CCARDEASGNPYEQYF
TRBJ2-5,TRBD1,TRBV29-1,.,TGCAGCGCGAGGGGGCCTGTAGGAGAGACCCAGTACTTC,CSARGPVGETQYF
TRBJ2-1,TRBD2,TRBV4-2,.,TGTGCCAGCAGCCAAAATTGGAGGGAGGGCGGGAATGAGCAGTTCTTC,CASSQNWREGGNEQFF
TRBJ2-2,.,TRBV29-1,.,TGCAGCGTGGGACGGTCGAACACCGGGGAGCTGTTTTTT,CSVGRSNTGELFF
TRBJ2-5,.,TRBV12-3/TRBV12-4,.,TGTGCCAGCAAGTCTGAGGCGGAGACCCAGTACTTC,CASKSEAETQYF
TRBJ2-7,.,TRBV28,.,TGTGCCAGCAGTTCGGGACTCTCCTACGAGCAGTACTTC,CASSSGLSYEQYF
TRBJ2-7,.,TRBV20-1,.,TGCAGTGCTACCCTAGGTCTCGAGCAGTACTTC,CSATLGLEQYF
TRBJ2-7,.,TRBV28,.,TGTGCCAGCAGTTCCGTTCGAACCAAATTGTACGAGCAGTACTTC,CASSSVRTKLYEQYF
TRBJ2-2,.,TRBV20-1,.,TGCAGCGCGGGTTTTAGGAACACCGGGGAGCTGTTTTTT,CSAGFRNTGELFF
TRBJ2-2,TRBD1,TRBV10-3,few,TGTGCCATCCTCAACAGGGGGCATGGCACCGGGGAGCTGTTTTTT,CAILNRGHGTGELFF
TRBJ2-3,TRBD2,TRBV20-1,.,TGCAGTGCGCGAGCGGGGAAACCAGATACGCAGTATTTT,CSARAGKPDTQYF
TRBJ1-4,.,TRBV27,.,TGTGCCAGCAGTTTATCCCCACGATTTGCAACTAATGAAAAACTGTTTTTT,CASSLSPRFATNEKLFF
TRBJ2-3,TRBD2,TRBV20-1,.,TGCAGTGCAGAACCCACTAGCGGGAGCGGGTATAACACAGATACGCAGTATTTT,CSAEPTSGSGYNTDTQYF
TRBJ2-2,.,TRBV28,many,TGTGCCAGCAGGACCCACTGGAACACCGGGGAGCTGTTTTTT,CASRTHWNTGELFF
TRBJ2-3,.,TRBV6-5,.,TGTGCCAGCGGGGACACAGATACGCAGTATTTT,CASGDTDTQYF
TRBJ2-3,.,TRBV29-1,many,TGCAGCGTTGGGCAGCTAGCAGCGACAGATACGCAGTATTTT,CSVGQLAATDTQYF
TRBJ2-1,.,TRBV28,.,TGTGCCATTCAATCCGGGACCCGGCGGCTGAATGAGCAGTTCTTC,CAIQSGTRRLNEQFF
TRBJ2-3,.,TRBV3-1,.,TGTGCCAGCAGCCAAGGGACAGGGAGGGCAGATACGCAGTATTTT,CASSQGTGRADTQYF
TRBJ2-5,.,TRBV4-2,.,TGTGCCAGCAGCCAATCTGGTCCGCCCCAAGAGACCCAGTACTTC,CASSQSGPPQETQYF
TRBJ2-2,.,TRBV6-6,many,TGTGCCACCGGGGGAGCCAACACCGGGGAGCTGTTTTTT,CATGGANTGELFF
TRBJ1-1,TRBD1,TRBV3-1,.,TGTGCCAGCAGCCTCCAAGGGGGCGCGAACACTGAAGCTTTCTTT,CASSLQGGANTEAFF
TRBJ2-5,TRBD2,TRBV6-2/TRBV6-3,.,TGTGCCAGCATATTAGCGGGAGGGTTGTCAGAGACCCAGTACTTC,CASILAGGLSETQYF
TRBJ2-1,.,TRBV10-1,few,TGCGCCAGCAGTGAGGGAGGATCCTACAATGAGCAGTTCTTC,CASSEGGSYNEQFF
TRBJ2-7,.,TRBV20-1,.,TGCAGTGCCTTCATGGACGGATCCTACGAGCAGTACTTC,CSAFMDGSYEQYF
TRBJ1-1,.,TRBV28,few,TGTGCCAGCAGGGCGTATCATACTGAAGCTTTCTTT,CASRAYHTEAFF
TRBJ2-5,TRBD1,TRBV20-1,few,TGCAGTGCCATACAGGGGGCAAGAGAGACCCAGTACTTC,CSAIQGARETQYF
TRBJ1-2,TRBD1,TRBV28,.,TGTGCCAGCAGTTTACCTGGGACAGGGAATTACCATGGCTACACCTTC,CASSLPGTGNYHGYTF
TRBJ2-5,.,TRBV5-5,.,TGTGCCAGCAGCCGATTTAGCCAAGAGACCCAGTACTTC,CASSRFSQETQYF
TRBJ2-1,.,TRBV5-1,few,TGCGCCAGCAGCTTGTCGGGACACCTTTACAATGAGCAGTTCTTC,CASSLSGHLYNEQFF
TRBJ2-1,.,TRBV7-9,.,TGTGCCAGCAGCCCGGGCAGAACCCTTAACAATGAGCAGTTCTTC,CASSPGRTLNNEQFF
TRBJ2-7,.,TRBV12-3/TRBV12-4,many,TGTGCCAGCAGTTTTGGGGTAACAGGCGCCTACGAGCAGTACTTC,CASSFGVTGAYEQYF
TRBJ1-1,.,TRBV3-1,many,TGTGCCAGCACCCGGCTGAACACTGAAGCTTTCTTT,CASTRLNTEAFF
TRBJ2-7,TRBD1,TRBV6-1,.,TGTGCCAGCATCTCGACAGGGGCCTCCTCCTACAAGCAGTACTTC,CASISTGASSYKQYF
TRBJ1-2,.,TRBV4-1,.,TGCGCCAGCAGCCAAGTGGCCGGCTATGGCTACACCTTC,CASSQVAGYGYTF